Listed below are T cell receptor beta chains from one sample, sequenced in a study of response to subunit inactivated influenza vaccine. TCRdb itself ran the RT-PCR reads through MiXCR, one entry per CDR3 protein. Of roughly 650,000 distinct CDR3 sequences listed, approximately 14% are singletons. The sample in question was PBMCs from blood, obtained 11 to 12 days after vaccination. The receptors originated from a man aged 50 to 59 who received an inactivated influenza vaccine. The CDR3 runs from the conserved cysteine through the conserved F or W. The order of the fields is clone size, J gene, V gene, D gene, CDR3 protein, CDR3 DNA. A D gene is named only where the DNA matches it firmly. Expanded clones are given a class, and other clones once, few, many or no size at all.

>many|TRBJ2-7|TRBV4-3|.
CASSPPTDSGCEQYF
TGCGCCAGCAGCCCCCCAACGGATTCAGGTTGCGAGCAGTACTTC
>few|TRBJ2-2|TRBV7-9|TRBD1
CASSPRQGAGTGELFF
TGTGCCAGCAGCCCACGACAGGGGGCGGGCACCGGGGAGCTGTTTTTT
>few|TRBJ2-5|TRBV5-1|.
CASSQRGRRETQYF
TGCGCCAGCAGCCAAAGGGGGAGAAGGGAGACCCAGTACTTC
>.|TRBJ2-7|TRBV12-3/TRBV12-4|.
CASSSPGTYAYEQYF
TGTGCCAGCAGTTCCCCTGGGACCTATGCCTACGAGCAGTACTTC
>.|TRBJ1-3|TRBV7-3|.
CASSLNTGNTIYF
TGTGCCAGCAGCTTAAACACTGGAAACACCATATATTTT
>many|TRBJ2-3|TRBV10-3|.
CAISPGLSTDTQYF
TGTGCCATCAGTCCGGGACTGAGCACAGATACGCAGTATTTT
>few|TRBJ2-7|TRBV18|TRBD1
CASSGTGSEQYF
TGTGCCAGCTCCGGGACAGGGAGCGAGCAGTACTTC
>.|TRBJ1-6|TRBV6-5|TRBD1
CASRLKGTESSYNSPLHF
TGTGCCAGCAGGTTAAAAGGGACAGAGAGCTCCTATAATTCACCCCTCCACTTT
>few|TRBJ2-5|TRBV13|TRBD1
CASSPRDRPRETQYF
TGTGCCAGCAGCCCGCGGGACAGGCCGAGGGAGACCCAGTACTTC
>few|TRBJ2-1|TRBV5-6|TRBD2
CASSGGTSGKLSYNEQFF
TGTGCCAGCAGCGGCGGGACTAGCGGGAAACTATCCTACAATGAGCAGTTCTTC
>.|TRBJ2-3|TRBV24-1|.
CATSDPLDYGGTDTQYF
TGTGCCACCAGTGATCCCCTGGACTATGGGGGCACAGATACGCAGTATTTT
>few|TRBJ1-5|TRBV4-1|TRBD1
CASSPGQGERPQHF
TGCGCCAGCAGCCCGGGACAGGGTGAGAGGCCCCAGCATTTT
>.|TRBJ1-1|TRBV20-1|.
CSAFQTVEAFF
TGCAGTGCTTTTCAGACCGTCGAAGCTTTCTTT
>many|TRBJ2-7|TRBV15|.
CATSHSRQPVTYEQYF
TGTGCCACCAGTCACTCGAGGCAGCCAGTAACCTACGAGCAGTACTTC
>.|TRBJ1-2|TRBV29-1|.
CSVAVATAPYGYTF
TGCAGCGTTGCGGTTGCGACCGCCCCCTATGGCTACACCTTC
>few|TRBJ1-1|TRBV5-1|TRBD1
CASRTGQGREAFF
TGCGCCAGCAGGACGGGACAGGGGCGCGAAGCTTTCTTT
>many|TRBJ1-3|TRBV4-3|.
CASSQDWGYTIYF
TGCGCCAGCAGCCAAGATTGGGGATACACCATATATTTT
>.|TRBJ2-2|TRBV4-1|.
CASSQATGELFF
TGCGCCAGCAGCCAAGCCACCGGGGAGCTGTTTTTT
>few|TRBJ2-5|TRBV7-9|.
CASSRAGTQETQYF
TGTGCCAGCAGCCGGGCGGGGACCCAAGAGACCCAGTACTTC
>many|TRBJ2-3|TRBV5-8|.
CASSLEQVSYTDTQYF
TGTGCCAGCAGCTTGGAACAGGTCTCCTACACAGATACGCAGTATTTT
>many|TRBJ2-7|TRBV28|.
CASTPPLSTYEQYF
TGTGCCAGCACCCCCCCTCTGTCCACCTACGAGCAGTACTTC
>.|TRBJ2-5|TRBV14|TRBD2
CASSASGKAGETQYF
TGTGCCAGCAGCGCTAGCGGGAAGGCGGGTGAGACCCAGTACTTC
>few|TRBJ1-1|TRBV10-3|.
CAIRIGMDTEAFF
TGTGCCATCAGAATAGGGATGGACACTGAAGCTTTCTTT
>.|TRBJ1-5|TRBV29-1|.
CSVQVGKINQPQHF
TGCAGCGTTCAAGTAGGGAAAATTAATCAGCCCCAGCATTTT
>few|TRBJ2-7|TRBV5-1|.
CASSSYTRYEQYF
TGCGCCAGCAGCTCATACACGAGATACGAGCAGTACTTC
>.|TRBJ2-1|TRBV5-1|TRBD2
CASSPAGIYNEQFF
TGCGCCAGCAGCCCAGCGGGGATCTACAATGAGCAGTTCTTC
>few|TRBJ2-5|TRBV6-5|.
CASSYEGGQETQYF
TGTGCCAGCAGTTACGAAGGGGGCCAAGAGACCCAGTACTTC
>.|TRBJ2-2|TRBV18|.
CASSPPTGGTGELFF
TGTGCCAGCTCACCGCCGACAGGAGGGACCGGGGAGCTGTTTTTT
>.|TRBJ1-2|TRBV20-1|.
CTTKSYGYTF
TGCACCACCAAGAGCTATGGCTACACCTTC
>.|TRBJ2-5|TRBV5-1|.
CASSLQGFRETQYF
TGCGCCAGCAGCCTACAGGGCTTTCGGGAGACCCAGTACTTC
>.|TRBJ1-5|TRBV24-1|.
CATRAGGASNQPQHF
TGTGCCACCAGGGCCGGAGGGGCTAGCAATCAGCCCCAGCATTTT
>.|TRBJ2-5|TRBV29-1|TRBD1
CSGEVWGGTVQETQYF
TGCAGCGGTGAAGTCTGGGGTGGGACAGTCCAAGAGACCCAGTACTTC
>many|TRBJ2-1|TRBV11-2|.
CASSLDPQWEKKRREQFF
TGTGCCAGCAGCTTAGATCCCCAATGGGAGAAAAAACGGCGTGAGCAGTTCTTC
>few|TRBJ1-2|TRBV2|.
CASSELGGNYGYTF
TGTGCCAGCAGTGAATTGGGGGGCAACTATGGCTACACCTTC
>.|TRBJ1-2|TRBV20-1|.
CSARDHRGGGYGYTF
TGCAGTGCGAGGGACCATAGGGGAGGCGGCTATGGCTACACCTTC
>few|TRBJ1-5|TRBV19|.
CASSPRHLRPQHF
TGTGCCAGTAGTCCGCGACACCTCAGGCCCCAGCATTTT
>.|TRBJ2-7|TRBV10-3|.
CAISEAPPAGQYF
TGTGCCATCAGTGAGGCCCCCCCGGCTGGGCAGTACTTC
>.|TRBJ1-5|TRBV20-1|TRBD1
CSASRTGNGQPQHF
TGCAGTGCTTCCCGGACAGGGAACGGTCAGCCCCAGCATTTT
>.|TRBJ2-3|TRBV4-3|.
CASSQEGRDTQYF
TGCGCCAGCAGCCAAGAGGGACGGGATACGCAGTATTTT
>.|TRBJ2-3|TRBV7-3|.
CASSLTPDTQYF
TGTGCCAGCAGCTTAACTCCAGATACGCAGTATTTT
>many|TRBJ2-7|TRBV7-2|TRBD1
CASSLKGQGGEQYF
TGTGCCAGCAGCTTAAAGGGACAGGGTGGAGAGCAGTACTTC
>few|TRBJ2-1|TRBV7-9|TRBD2
CASRRLAGASLDEQFF
TGTGCCAGCAGGCGACTAGCGGGAGCATCCCTCGATGAGCAGTTCTTC
>.|TRBJ2-2|TRBV27|TRBD2
CASQLAGSGELFF
TGTGCCAGTCAACTAGCGGGATCCGGGGAGCTGTTTTTT
>.|TRBJ2-3|TRBV7-9|.
CASSLANRDTQYF
TGTGCCAGCAGCTTAGCCAACCGAGATACGCAGTATTTT
>.|TRBJ2-2|TRBV5-6|.
CASSWAGHSTGELFF
TGTGCCAGCAGCTGGGCAGGGCACAGCACCGGGGAGCTGTTTTTT
>few|TRBJ2-7|TRBV10-3|TRBD2
CAIGRGESYEQYF
TGTGCCATCGGGAGGGGAGAATCCTACGAGCAGTACTTC
>few|TRBJ2-7|TRBV29-1|.
CSVGIRREQYF
TGCAGCGTCGGGATCCGTCGAGAGCAGTACTTC
>few|TRBJ1-1|TRBV29-1|.
CSVELGSVNTEAFF
TGCAGCGTTGAATTGGGGTCGGTGAACACTGAAGCTTTCTTT
>few|TRBJ1-1|TRBV5-1|.
CASSLAELHPNTEAFF
TGCGCCAGCAGCTTGGCCGAGCTTCACCCTAACACTGAAGCTTTCTTT
>.|TRBJ2-7|TRBV19|TRBD1
CASSISRDSYYEQYF
TGTGCCAGTAGTATTAGCCGGGACAGTTACTACGAGCAGTACTTC
>many|TRBJ2-1|TRBV28|.
CASSLFGPPHPNEQFF
TGTGCCAGCAGTTTATTTGGGCCCCCACATCCCAATGAGCAGTTCTTC